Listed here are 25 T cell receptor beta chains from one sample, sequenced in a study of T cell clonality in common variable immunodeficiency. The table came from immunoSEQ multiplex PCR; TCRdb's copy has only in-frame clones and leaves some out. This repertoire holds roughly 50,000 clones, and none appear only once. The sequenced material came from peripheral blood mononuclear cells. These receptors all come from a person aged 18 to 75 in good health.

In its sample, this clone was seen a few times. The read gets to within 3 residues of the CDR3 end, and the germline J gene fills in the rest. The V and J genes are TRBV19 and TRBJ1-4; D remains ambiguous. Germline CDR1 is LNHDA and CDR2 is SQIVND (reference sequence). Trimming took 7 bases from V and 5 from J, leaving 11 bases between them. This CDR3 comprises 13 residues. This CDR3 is CASTRVGNEKLFF. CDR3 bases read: TGTGCCAGTACCCGGGTTGGGAATGAAAAA.

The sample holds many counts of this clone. CDR3 amino acids: CASSIPLAGPTDTQYF. Incomplete CDR3 DNA: TGTGCCAGTAGTATCCCCCTAGCGGGGCCCACAGATACG. The rearrangement joins TRBV19 to TRBJ2-3; TRBD2 matches at 9 bases. The read stops 3 residues short of the end of the CDR3; the missing end is completed from the germline J gene. The CDR3 totals 16 residues. Germline V gives CDR1 LNHDA, CDR2 SQIVND (reference sequence). Trimming took 3 bases from V and 2 from J; bases not matched to a gene: 6.

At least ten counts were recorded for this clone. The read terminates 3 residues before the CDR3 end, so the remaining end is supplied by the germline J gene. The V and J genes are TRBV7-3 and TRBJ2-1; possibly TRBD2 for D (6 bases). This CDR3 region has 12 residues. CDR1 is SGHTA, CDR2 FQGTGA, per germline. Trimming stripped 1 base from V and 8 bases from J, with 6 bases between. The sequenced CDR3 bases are TGTGCCAGCAGCTTAAGGGGGGATGAG. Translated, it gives CASSLRGDE. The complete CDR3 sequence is CASSLRGDEQFF. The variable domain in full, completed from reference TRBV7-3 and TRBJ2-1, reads GAGVSQTPSNKVTEKGKYVELRCDPISGHTALYWYRQSLGQGPEFLIYFQGTGAADDSGLPNDRFFAVRPEGSVSTLKIQRTERGDSAVYLCASSLRGDEQFFGPGTRLTVL.

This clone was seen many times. The CDR3 loop reads CSAQGGGADTGELFF. The covered CDR3 bases are TGCAGTGCGCAGGGCGGGGGCGCGGACACCGGGGAG. The gene calls are TRBV20-1 and TRBJ2-2, with TRBD2 as a possible D gene (7 bases). The CDR3 end is not reached by the read, which stops 3 residues before it; the germline J gene fills it in. This CDR3 region has 15 residues. The germline gives CDR1 DFQATT, CDR2 SNEGSKA (reference sequence). V lost 6 bases to trimming and J lost 3 bases, with 17 bases between them.

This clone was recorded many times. The CDR3 sequence is CASSETHQETQYF. The part of the CDR3 DNA that was read is TGCGCCAGCAGCGAGACTCACCAAGAGACC. The chain carries TRBV5-1 and TRBJ2-5; D gene ambiguous. The read comes to an end 3 residues before the CDR3 does, leaving the germline J gene to fill in the end. This CDR3 spans 13 amino acids. Trimming shortened V by 4 bases and J by 0 bases, and 7 bases separated the two germline ends. Germline V gene data show CDR1 as SGHRS and CDR2 as YFSETQ.

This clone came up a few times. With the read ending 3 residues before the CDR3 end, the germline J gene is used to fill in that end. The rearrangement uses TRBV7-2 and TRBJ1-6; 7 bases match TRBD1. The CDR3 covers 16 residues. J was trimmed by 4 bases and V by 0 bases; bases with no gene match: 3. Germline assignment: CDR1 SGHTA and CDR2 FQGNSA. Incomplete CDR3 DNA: TGTGCCAGCAGCTTAGCGGGACAGACTTATAATTCACCC. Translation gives CASSLAGQTYNSP. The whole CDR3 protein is CASSLAGQTYNSPLHF.

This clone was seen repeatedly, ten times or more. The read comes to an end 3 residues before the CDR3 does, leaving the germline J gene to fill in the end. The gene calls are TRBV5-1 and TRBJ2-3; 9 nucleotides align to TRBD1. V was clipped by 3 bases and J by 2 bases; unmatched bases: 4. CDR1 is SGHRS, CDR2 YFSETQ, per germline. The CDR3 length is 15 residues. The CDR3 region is CASSWGDRDTDTQYF. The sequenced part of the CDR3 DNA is TGCGCCAGCAGCTGGGGGGACAGGGACACAGATACG.

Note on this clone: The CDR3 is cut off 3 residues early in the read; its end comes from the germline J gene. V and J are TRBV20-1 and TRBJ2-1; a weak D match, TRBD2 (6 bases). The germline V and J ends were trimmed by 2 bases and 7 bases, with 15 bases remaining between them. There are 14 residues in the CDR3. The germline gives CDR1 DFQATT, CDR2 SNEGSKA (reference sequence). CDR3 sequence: CSARPMPSENEQFF. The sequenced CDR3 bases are TGCAGTGCTAGACCAATGCCTAGCGAGAATGAG.

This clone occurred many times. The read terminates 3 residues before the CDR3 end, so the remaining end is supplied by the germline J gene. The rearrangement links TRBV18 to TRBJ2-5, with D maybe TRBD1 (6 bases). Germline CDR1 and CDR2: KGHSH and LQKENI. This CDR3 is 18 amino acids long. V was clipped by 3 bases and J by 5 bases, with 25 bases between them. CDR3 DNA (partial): TGTGCCAGCTCACCGTATACCTTGGGGGCGAATGGCGGGGAGACC. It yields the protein CASSPYTLGANGGET. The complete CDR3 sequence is CASSPYTLGANGGETQYF. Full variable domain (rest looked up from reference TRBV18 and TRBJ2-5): NAGVMQNPRHLVRRRGQEARLRCSPMKGHSHVYWYRQLPEEGLKFMVYLQKENIIDESGMPKERFSAEFPKEGPSILRIQQVVRGDSAAYFCASSPYTLGANGGETQYFGPGTRLLVL.

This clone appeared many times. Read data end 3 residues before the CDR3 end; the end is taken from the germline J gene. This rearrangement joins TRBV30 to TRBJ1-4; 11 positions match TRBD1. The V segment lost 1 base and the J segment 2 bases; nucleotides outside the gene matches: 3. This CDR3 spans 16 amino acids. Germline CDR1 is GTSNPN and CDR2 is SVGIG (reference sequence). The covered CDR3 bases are TGTGCCTGGAGTGACGGGACAGGGGGGACTAATGAAAAA. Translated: CAWSDGTGGTNEK. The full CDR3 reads CAWSDGTGGTNEKLFF.

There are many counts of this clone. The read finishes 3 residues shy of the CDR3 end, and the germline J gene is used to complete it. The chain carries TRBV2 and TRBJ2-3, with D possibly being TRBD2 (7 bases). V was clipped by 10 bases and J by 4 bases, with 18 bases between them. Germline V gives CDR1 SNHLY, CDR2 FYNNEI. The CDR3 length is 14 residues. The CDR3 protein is CATQKGGMADTQYF. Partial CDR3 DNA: TGTGCCACCCAAAAGGGGGGGATGGCAGATACG.

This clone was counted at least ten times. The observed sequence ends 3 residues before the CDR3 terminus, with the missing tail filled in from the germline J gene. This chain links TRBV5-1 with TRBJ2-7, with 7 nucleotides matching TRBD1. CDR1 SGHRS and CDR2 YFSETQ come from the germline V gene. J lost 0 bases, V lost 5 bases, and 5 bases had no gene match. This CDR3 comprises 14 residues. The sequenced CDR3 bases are TGCGCCAGCAGATGGGACAGTTACTCCTACGAG. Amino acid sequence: CASRWDSYSYE. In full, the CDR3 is CASRWDSYSYEQYF.

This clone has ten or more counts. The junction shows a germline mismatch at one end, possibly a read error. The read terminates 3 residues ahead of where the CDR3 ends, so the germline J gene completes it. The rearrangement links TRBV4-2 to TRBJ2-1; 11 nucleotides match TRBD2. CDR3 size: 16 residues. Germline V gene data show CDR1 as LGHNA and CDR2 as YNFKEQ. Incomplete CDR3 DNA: TGCGCCAGCAGAGCCGGGACTAGCGGAGTATACAATGAG. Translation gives CASRAGTSGVYNE. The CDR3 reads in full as CASRAGTSGVYNEQFF.

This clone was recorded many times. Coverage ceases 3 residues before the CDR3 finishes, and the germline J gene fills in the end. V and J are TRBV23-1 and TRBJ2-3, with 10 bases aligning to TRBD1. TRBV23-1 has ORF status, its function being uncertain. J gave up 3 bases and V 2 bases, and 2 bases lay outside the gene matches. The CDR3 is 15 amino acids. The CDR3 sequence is CASSQGQGGTDTQYF. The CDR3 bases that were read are TGCGCCAGCAGTCAAGGACAGGGGGGGACAGATACG.

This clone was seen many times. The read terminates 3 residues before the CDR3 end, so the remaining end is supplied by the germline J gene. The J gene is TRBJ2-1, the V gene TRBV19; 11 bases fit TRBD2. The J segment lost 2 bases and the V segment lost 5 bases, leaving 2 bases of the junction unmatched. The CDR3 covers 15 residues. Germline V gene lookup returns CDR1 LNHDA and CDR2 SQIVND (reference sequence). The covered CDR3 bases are TGTGCCAGTAGTGTGGGACTAGCGGCCTACAATGAG. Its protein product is CASSVGLAAYNE. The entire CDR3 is CASSVGLAAYNEQFF.

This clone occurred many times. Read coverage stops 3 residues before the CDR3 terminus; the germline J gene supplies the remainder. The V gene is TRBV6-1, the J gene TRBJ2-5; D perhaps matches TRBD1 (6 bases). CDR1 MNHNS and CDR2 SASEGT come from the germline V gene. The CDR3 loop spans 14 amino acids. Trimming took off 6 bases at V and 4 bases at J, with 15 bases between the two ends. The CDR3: CASRETGLGETQYF. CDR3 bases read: TGTGCCAGCAGGGAAACAGGGCTTGGAGAGACC.

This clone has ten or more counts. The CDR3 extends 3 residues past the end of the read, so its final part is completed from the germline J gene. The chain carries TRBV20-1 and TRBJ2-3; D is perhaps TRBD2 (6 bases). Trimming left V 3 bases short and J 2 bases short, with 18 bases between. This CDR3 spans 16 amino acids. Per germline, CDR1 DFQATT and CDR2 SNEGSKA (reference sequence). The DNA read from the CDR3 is TGCAGTGCTAGCCCCCTCTTGAGCGGGTACACAGATACG. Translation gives CSASPLLSGYTDT. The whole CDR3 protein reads CSASPLLSGYTDTQYF.

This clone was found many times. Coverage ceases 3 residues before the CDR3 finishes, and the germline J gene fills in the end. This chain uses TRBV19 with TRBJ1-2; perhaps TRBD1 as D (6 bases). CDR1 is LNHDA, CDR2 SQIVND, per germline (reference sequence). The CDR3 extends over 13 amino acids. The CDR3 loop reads CASSIRRGNGYTF. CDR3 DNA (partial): TGTGCCAGTAGTATTCGCAGGGGAAACGGC.

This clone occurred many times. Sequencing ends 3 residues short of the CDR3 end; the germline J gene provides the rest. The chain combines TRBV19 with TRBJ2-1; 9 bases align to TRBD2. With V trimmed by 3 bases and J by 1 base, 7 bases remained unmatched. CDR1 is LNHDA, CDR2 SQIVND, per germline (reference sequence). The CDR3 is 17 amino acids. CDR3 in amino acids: CASSIVASGISYNEQFF. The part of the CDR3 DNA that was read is TGTGCCAGTAGTATTGTCGCTAGCGGGATTTCCTACAATGAG. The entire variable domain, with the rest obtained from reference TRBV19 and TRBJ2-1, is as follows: DGGITQSPKYLFRKEGQNVTLSCEQNLNHDAMYWYRQDPGQGLRLIYYSQIVNDFQKGDIAEGYSVSREKKESFPLTVTSAQKNPTAFYLCASSIVASGISYNEQFFGPGTRLTVL.

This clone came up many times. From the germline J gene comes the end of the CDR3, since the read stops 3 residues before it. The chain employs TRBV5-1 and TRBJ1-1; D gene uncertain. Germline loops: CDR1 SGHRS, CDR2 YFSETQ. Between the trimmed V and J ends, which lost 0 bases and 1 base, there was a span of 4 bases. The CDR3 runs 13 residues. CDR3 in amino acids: CASSLASNTEAFF. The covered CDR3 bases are TGCGCCAGCAGCTTGGCCTCGAACACTGAA.

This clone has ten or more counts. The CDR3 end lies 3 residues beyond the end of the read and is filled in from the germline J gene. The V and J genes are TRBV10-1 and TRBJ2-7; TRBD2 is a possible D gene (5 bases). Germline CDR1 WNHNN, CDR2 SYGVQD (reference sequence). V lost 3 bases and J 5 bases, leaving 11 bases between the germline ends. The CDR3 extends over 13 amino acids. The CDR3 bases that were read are TGCGCCAGCAGTGAATTGATACTAGACGAG. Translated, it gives CASSELILDE. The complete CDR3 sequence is CASSELILDEQYF.

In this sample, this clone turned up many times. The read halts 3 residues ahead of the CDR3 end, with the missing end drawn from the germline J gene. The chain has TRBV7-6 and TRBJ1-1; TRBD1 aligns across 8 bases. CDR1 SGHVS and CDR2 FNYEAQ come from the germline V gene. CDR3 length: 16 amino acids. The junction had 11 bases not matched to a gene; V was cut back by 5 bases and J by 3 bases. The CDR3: CASSPLLGTGYTEAFF. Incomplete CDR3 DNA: TGTGCCAGCAGCCCACTCCTAGGGACAGGCTACACTGAA.

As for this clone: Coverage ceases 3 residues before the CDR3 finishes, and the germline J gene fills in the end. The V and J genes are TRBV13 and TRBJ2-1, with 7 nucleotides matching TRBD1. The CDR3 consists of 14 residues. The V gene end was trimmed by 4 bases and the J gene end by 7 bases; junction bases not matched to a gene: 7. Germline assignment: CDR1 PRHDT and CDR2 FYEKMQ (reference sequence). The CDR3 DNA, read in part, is TGTGCCAGCAGCTCGCCGACAGGGTCGAATGAG. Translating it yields CASSSPTGSNE. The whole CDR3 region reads CASSSPTGSNEQFF.

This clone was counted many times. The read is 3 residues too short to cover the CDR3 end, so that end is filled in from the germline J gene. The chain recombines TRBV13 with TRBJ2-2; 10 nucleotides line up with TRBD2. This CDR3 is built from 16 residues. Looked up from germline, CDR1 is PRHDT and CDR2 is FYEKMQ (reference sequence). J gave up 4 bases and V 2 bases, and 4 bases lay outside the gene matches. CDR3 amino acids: CASSLLAGVSTGELFF. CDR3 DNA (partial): TGTGCCAGCAGCTTACTAGCGGGAGTGAGCACCGGGGAG.

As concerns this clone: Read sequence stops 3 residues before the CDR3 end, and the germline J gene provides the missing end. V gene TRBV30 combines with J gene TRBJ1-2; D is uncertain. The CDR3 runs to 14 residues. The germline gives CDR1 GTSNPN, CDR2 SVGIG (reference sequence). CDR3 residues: CAWSPPLGTDTYTF. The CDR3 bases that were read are TGTGCCTGGAGTCCCCCTTTGGGCACAGATACC. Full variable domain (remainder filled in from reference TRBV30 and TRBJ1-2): SQTIHQWPATLVQPVGSPLSLECTVEGTSNPNLYWYRQAAGRGLQLLFYSVGIGQISSEVPQNLSASRPQDRQFILSSKKLLLSDSGFYLCAWSPPLGTDTYTFGSGTRLTVV.